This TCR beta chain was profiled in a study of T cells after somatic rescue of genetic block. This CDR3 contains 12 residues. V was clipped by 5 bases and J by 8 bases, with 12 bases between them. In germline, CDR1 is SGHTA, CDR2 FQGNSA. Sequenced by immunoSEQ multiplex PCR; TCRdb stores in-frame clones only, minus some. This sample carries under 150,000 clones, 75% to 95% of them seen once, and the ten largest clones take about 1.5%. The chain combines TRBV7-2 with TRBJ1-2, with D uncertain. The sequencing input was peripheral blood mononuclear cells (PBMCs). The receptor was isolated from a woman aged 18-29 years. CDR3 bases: TGTGCCAGCAGCCTACGAACACGGGGCTACACCTTC. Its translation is CASSLRTRGYTF.